The source of this T cell receptor beta chain is a study of T cell clonality in common variable immunodeficiency. Donors gave roughly 4.5 to 8.5 ml heparinized peripheral whole blood. Data came from immunoSEQ multiplex PCR; TCRdb stores just in-frame clones and leaves some out. This sample carries about 34,000 clones, none of them present only once. Points from the study as a whole: Shared TCRbeta clones were fewer between CVID subjects than controls. Common variable immunodeficiency TCR beta sequences reportedly had fewer deletions and N-nucleotide insertions.

Comment on this clone: Antigen unknown. The read gets to within 3 residues of the CDR3 end, and the germline J gene fills in the rest.

The CDR3 loop spans 12 amino acids. CDR1 is SGHAT and CDR2 is FQNNGV in the germline V gene. The germline V and J ends were trimmed by 4 bases and 0 bases, with 4 bases remaining between them. Sequenced sample: peripheral blood mononuclear cells. The sequence derives from a human donor with common variable immunodeficiency. The V and J genes are TRBV11-2 and TRBJ2-7; D is unresolved. The DNA read from the CDR3 is TGTGCCAGCAGCTCAGTCTCCTACGAG. As protein: CASSSVSYE. The whole CDR3 protein is CASSSVSYEQYF.